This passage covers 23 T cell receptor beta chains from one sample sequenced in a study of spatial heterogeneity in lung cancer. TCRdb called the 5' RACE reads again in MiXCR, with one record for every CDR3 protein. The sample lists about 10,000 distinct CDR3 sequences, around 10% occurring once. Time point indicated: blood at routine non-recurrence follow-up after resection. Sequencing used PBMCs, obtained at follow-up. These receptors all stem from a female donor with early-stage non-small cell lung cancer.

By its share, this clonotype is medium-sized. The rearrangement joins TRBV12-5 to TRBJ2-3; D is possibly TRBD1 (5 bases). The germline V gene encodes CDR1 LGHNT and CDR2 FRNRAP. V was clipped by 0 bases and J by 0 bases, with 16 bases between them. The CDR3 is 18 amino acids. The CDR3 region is CASGLVPDRPKSTDTQYF. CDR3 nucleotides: TGTGCTAGTGGTTTGGTACCAGACAGACCGAAAAGCACAGATACGCAGTATTTT.

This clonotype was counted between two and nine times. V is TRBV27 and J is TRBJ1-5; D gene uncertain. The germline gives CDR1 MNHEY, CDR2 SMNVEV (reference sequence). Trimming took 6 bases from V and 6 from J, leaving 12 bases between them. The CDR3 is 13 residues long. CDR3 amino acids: CASRLSRGQPQHF. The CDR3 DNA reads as TGTGCCAGCAGACTGTCCCGGGGTCAGCCCCAGCATTTT.

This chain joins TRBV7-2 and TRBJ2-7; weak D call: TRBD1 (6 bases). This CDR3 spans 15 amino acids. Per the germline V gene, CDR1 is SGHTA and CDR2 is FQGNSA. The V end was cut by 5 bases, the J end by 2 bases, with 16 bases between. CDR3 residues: CASSPPGTTPYEQYF. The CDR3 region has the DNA TGTGCCAGCAGCCCCCCTGGGACAACACCCTACGAGCAGTACTTC.

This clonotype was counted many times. The CDR3: CASSSWTSGGTYEQYV. The CDR3, as DNA: TGTGCCAGCAGTTCGTGGACTAGCGGGGGCACCTACGAGCAGTACGTC. V is TRBV28 and J is TRBJ2-7; 13 positions match TRBD2. Germline assignment: CDR1 MDHEN and CDR2 SYDVKM. J was trimmed by 2 bases and V by 4 bases; bases with no gene match: 5. This CDR3 spans 16 amino acids.

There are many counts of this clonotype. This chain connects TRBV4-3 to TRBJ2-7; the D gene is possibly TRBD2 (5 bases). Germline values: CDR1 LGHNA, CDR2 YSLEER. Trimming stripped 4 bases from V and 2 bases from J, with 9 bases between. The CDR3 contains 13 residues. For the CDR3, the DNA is TGCGCCAGCAGCCCGGGGATTGCCTACGAGCAGTACTTC. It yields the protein CASSPGIAYEQYF.

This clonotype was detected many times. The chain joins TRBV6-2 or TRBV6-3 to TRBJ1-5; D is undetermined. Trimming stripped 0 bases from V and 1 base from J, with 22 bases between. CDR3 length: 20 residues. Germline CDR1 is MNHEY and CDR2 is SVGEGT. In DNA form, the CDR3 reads TGTGCCAGCAGTTACTCGTTGTGGGAGTCGTCGATGGGGAGCAATCAGCCCCAGCATTTT. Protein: CASSYSLWESSMGSNQPQHF.

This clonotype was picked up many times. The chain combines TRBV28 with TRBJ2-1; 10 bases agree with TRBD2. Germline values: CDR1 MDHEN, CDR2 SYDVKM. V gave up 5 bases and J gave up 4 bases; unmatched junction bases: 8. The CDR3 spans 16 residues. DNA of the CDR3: TGTGCCAGCAGTATCGTACTAGCGGGAAGTTACAATGAGCAGTTCTTC. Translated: CASSIVLAGSYNEQFF. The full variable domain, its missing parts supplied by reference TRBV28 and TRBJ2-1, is DVKVTQSSRYLVKRTGEKVFLECVQDMDHENMFWYRQDPGLGLRLIYFSYDVKMKEKGDIPEGYSVSREKKERFSLILESASTNQTSMYLCASSIVLAGSYNEQFFGPGTRLTVL.

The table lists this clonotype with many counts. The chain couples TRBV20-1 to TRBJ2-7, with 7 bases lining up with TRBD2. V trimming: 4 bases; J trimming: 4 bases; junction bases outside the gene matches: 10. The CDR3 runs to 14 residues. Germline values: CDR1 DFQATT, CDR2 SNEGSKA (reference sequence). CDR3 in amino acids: CSATGNSGNYEQYF. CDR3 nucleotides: TGCAGTGCTACGGGGAACAGCGGGAATTACGAGCAGTACTTC.

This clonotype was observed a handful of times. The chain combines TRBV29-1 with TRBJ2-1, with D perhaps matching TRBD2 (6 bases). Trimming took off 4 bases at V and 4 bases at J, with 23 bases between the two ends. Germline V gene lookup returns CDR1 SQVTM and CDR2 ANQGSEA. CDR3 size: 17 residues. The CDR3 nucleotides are TGCAGCGTTGTAGGGCTAGCGAGAGCGTCGAGGTACAATGAGCAGTTCTTC. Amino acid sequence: CSVVGLARASRYNEQFF.

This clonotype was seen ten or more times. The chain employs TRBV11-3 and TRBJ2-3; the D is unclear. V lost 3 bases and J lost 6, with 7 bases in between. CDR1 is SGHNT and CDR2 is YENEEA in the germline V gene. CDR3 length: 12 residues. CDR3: CASSFGSDTQYF. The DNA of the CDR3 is TGTGCCAGCAGCTTCGGTTCGGATACGCAGTATTTT.

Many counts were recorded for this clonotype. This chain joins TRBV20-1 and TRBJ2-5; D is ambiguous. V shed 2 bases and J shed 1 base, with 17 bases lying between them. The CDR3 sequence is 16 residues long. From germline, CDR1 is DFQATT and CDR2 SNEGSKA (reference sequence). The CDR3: CSARNRAQNRQETQYF. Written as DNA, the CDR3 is TGCAGTGCTAGAAACCGGGCTCAGAACCGCCAAGAGACCCAGTACTTC.

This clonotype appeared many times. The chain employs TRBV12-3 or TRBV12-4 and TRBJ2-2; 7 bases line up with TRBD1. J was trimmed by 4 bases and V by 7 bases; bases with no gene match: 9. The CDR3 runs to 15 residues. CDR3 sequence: CASTLRTGRTGELFF. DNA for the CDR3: TGTGCCAGCACCCTCCGGACAGGACGCACCGGGGAGCTGTTTTTT.

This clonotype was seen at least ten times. The CDR3, as DNA: TGTGCCAGCAGCTTATCCGCCTCGCCGGGACAGGGGGCTGAGCAGTACTTC. Its translation: CASSLSASPGQGAEQYF. This chain connects TRBV7-9 to TRBJ2-7; 12 nucleotides agree with TRBD1. Germline V CDR1 and CDR2: SEHNR, FQNEAQ (reference sequence). V shed 2 bases and J 7 bases; nucleotides not matched to a gene: 12. This CDR3 spans 17 amino acids.

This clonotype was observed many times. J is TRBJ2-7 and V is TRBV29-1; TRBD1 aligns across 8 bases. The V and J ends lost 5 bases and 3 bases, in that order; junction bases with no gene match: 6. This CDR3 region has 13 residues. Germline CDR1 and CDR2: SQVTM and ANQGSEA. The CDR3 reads CSVMAGQGYEQYF. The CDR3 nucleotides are TGCAGCGTTATGGCTGGACAGGGCTACGAGCAGTACTTC.

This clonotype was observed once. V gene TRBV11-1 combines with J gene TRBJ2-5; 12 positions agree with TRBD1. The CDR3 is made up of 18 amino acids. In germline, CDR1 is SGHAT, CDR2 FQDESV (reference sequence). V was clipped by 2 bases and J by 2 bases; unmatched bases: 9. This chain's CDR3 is CASSLTWDRGPGQETQYF. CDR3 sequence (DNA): TGTGCCAGCAGCTTAACCTGGGACAGGGGGCCGGGACAAGAGACCCAGTACTTC.

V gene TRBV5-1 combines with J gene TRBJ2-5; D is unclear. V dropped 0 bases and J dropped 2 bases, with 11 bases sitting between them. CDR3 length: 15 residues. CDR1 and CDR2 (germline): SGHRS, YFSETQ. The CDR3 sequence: CASSLALQTQETQYF. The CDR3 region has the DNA TGCGCCAGCAGCTTGGCCTTACAGACACAAGAGACCCAGTACTTC.

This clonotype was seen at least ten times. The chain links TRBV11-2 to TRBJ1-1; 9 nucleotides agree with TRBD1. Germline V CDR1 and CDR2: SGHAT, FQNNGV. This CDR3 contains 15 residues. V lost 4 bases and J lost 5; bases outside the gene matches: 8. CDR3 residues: CASSSLQGAGTEAFF. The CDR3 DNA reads TGTGCCAGCAGCTCGTTACAGGGGGCGGGAACTGAAGCTTTCTTT.

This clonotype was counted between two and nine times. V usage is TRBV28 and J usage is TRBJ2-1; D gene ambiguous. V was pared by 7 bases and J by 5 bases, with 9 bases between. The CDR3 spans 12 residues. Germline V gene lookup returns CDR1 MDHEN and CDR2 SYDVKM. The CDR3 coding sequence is TGTGCCAGCAACGGGCCGCACAATGAGCAGTTCTTC. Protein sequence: CASNGPHNEQFF.

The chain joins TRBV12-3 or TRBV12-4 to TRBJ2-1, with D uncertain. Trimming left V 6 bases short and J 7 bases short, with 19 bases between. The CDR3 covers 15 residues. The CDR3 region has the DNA TGTGCCAGCAGCTCCTCCTCGGAAGCCGAAAATGAGCAGTTCTTC. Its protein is CASSSSSEAENEQFF.

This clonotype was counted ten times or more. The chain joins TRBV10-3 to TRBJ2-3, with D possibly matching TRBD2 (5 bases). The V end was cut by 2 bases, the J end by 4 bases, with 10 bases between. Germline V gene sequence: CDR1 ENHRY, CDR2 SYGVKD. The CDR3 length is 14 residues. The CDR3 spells CAISEALDSDTQYF. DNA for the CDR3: TGTGCCATCAGTGAGGCACTAGACTCAGATACGCAGTATTTT.

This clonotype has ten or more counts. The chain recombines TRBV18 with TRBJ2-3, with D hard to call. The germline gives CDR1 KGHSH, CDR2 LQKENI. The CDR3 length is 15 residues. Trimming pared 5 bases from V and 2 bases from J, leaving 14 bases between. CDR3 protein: CASSADEKYTDTQYF. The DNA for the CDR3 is TGTGCCAGCTCAGCCGACGAAAAGTACACAGATACGCAGTATTTT.

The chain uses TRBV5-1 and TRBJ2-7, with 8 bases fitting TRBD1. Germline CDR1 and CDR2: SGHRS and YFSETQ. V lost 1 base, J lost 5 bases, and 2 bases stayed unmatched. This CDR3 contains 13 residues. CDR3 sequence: CASSLSQGDEQYF. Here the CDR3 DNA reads TGCGCCAGCAGCTTGTCACAGGGGGACGAGCAGTACTTC.

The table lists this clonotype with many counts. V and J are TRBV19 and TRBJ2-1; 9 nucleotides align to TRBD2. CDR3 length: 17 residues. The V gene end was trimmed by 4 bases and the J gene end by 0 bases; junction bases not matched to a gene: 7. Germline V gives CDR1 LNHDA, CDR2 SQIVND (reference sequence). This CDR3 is CASSKGAGGSSYNEQFF. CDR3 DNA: TGTGCCAGTAGTAAGGGGGCGGGAGGGAGCTCCTACAATGAGCAGTTCTTC.